Below are 24 T cell receptor beta chains sequenced from a single sample in a study of T cells in Graves' hyperthyroidism and ophthalmopathy. Amplification targeted TCR beta CDR3 regions from RNA transcripts. The HTBI primer set drove a first-round RT-PCR of the TCR CDR3. One entry per CDR3 protein results from TCRdb running MiXCR on the multiplex PCR reads. The data show fewer than 900,000 distinct CDR3 sequences, with over 15% seen just once and approximately 8.4% held by the top ten. The sequenced sample consisted of blood. These receptors were obtained from a man between 18 and 35 years old with Graves' hyperthyroidism.

This clonotype has more than one count but fewer than ten. CDR3 residues: CASKSDSYNEQFF. CDR3 sequence (DNA): TGTGCCAGCAAGAGTGACAGCTACAATGAGCAGTTCTTC. The chain is built from TRBV6-1 and TRBJ2-1, with D perhaps TRBD1 (5 bases). The CDR3 contains 13 residues. Germline-derived CDR1 and CDR2 are MNHNS and SASEGT. Trimming cost V 7 bases and J 3 bases, with 10 bases left between them.

This clonotype appeared a few times. The chain carries TRBV20-1 and TRBJ2-7; D remains ambiguous. V lost 0 bases to trimming and J lost 1 base, with 13 bases between them. Germline V gene sequence: CDR1 DFQATT, CDR2 SNEGSKA (reference sequence). This CDR3 region has 15 residues. CDR3: CSARDHRARSYEQYF. The CDR3 DNA reads as TGCAGTGCTAGAGATCATCGGGCCCGATCCTACGAGCAGTACTTC.

The V gene is TRBV28, the J gene TRBJ1-1; perhaps TRBD1 as D (5 bases). Germline CDR1 reads MDHEN; CDR2 reads SYDVKM. The CDR3 contains 14 residues. V was pared by 1 base and J by 2 bases, with 8 bases between. The CDR3 DNA is TGTGCCAGCAGTTTATTAAGGGGAAACACTGAAGCTTTCTTT. The encoded protein is CASSLLRGNTEAFF.

This clonotype was counted many times. The genes are TRBV6-1 and TRBJ1-1; D not certain. This CDR3 has 13 residues. V shed 5 bases and J shed 3 bases, with 10 bases lying between them. Germline values: CDR1 MNHNS, CDR2 SASEGT. The CDR3 DNA is TGTGCCAGCAGTTACTCCCTATACACTGAAGCTTTCTTT. Protein product: CASSYSLYTEAFF.

Ten or more counts support this clonotype. At one boundary the junction diverges from the germline segment, which might be a read error. This rearrangement joins TRBV6-1 to TRBJ1-5; D might be TRBD1 (5 bases). The length of the CDR3 is 15 residues. Germline CDR1 MNHNS, CDR2 SASEGT. CDR3 protein: CVSSDKGRVSQPQHF. CDR3 nucleotide sequence: TGTGTCAGCAGTGACAAGGGCAGGGTATCTCAGCCCCAGCATTTT.

The chain is built from TRBV11-3 and TRBJ2-7, with TRBD1 identical over 8 bases. Germline assignment: CDR1 SGHNT and CDR2 YENEEA. The CDR3 loop spans 12 amino acids. J gave up 6 bases and V 10 bases, and 8 bases lay outside the gene matches. CDR3 sequence: CATSGGSGEQYF. Here the CDR3 DNA reads TGTGCCACCTCAGGGGGCTCCGGCGAGCAGTACTTC.

Ten or more counts support this clonotype. This CDR3 reads CASSFQSGKNIQYF. CDR3 bases: TGTGCCAGCAGTTTTCAGTCTGGGAAAAACATTCAGTACTTC. V usage is TRBV28 and J usage is TRBJ2-4; no definite D call. The CDR3 contains 14 residues. CDR1 is MDHEN and CDR2 is SYDVKM in the germline V gene. Trimming took 3 bases from V and 4 from J, leaving 10 bases between them.

At least ten counts were recorded for this clonotype. The chain carries TRBV12-3 or TRBV12-4 and TRBJ2-3; 9 bases match TRBD2. The CDR3 consists of 16 residues. Trimming removed 6 bases from V and 1 base from J; junction bases left unmatched: 8. The CDR3 loop is CASSQTSGHGTDTQYF. CDR3 sequence (DNA): TGTGCCAGCAGCCAGACTAGCGGTCATGGCACAGATACGCAGTATTTT.

The chain links TRBV2 to TRBJ2-4, with 9 bases identical to TRBD2. Germline V gives CDR1 SNHLY, CDR2 FYNNEI. J lost 7 bases, V lost 9 bases, and 7 bases had no gene match. The CDR3 extends over 13 amino acids. The CDR3 nucleotides are TGTGCCAGTAGCCCGACTAGCGGTAACATTCAGTACTTC. This sequence encodes CASSPTSGNIQYF.

In this sample, this clonotype turned up a few times. V gene TRBV11-2 combines with J gene TRBJ2-1; possibly TRBD1 or TRBD2 for D (5 bases each). CDR3 length: 16 amino acids. CDR1 is SGHAT and CDR2 is FQNNGV in the germline V gene. Between the trimmed V and J ends, which lost 7 bases and 5 bases, there was a span of 21 bases. The CDR3, as DNA: TGTGCCAGCACCCCGGGATGGGGCATTCGTAACAATGAGCAGTTCTTC. This codes for CASTPGWGIRNNEQFF.

This clonotype was seen a few times. The V call is TRBV7-8, the J call TRBJ1-2; 7 bases agree with TRBD1. This CDR3 region has 15 residues. CDR1 and CDR2 from the germline V gene are SGHVS and FQNEAQ. The trim removed 1 base at V and 4 bases at J, leaving 6 bases unmatched. CDR3 DNA sequence: TGTGCCAGCAGCTTAGAGGGACAGCTCTTCTATGGCTACACCTTC. Protein: CASSLEGQLFYGYTF.

The table lists this clonotype with many counts. The genes are TRBV7-2 and TRBJ2-7; weak D call: TRBD2 (6 bases). The CDR3 runs 18 residues. Between the trimmed V and J ends, which lost 2 bases and 2 bases, there was a span of 22 bases. Germline V gene lookup returns CDR1 SGHTA and CDR2 FQGNSA. CDR3: CASSLFASATTPTYEQYF. The CDR3 DNA is TGTGCCAGCAGCTTATTCGCTAGCGCGACGACCCCCACCTACGAGCAGTACTTC.

The V gene is TRBV6-1, the J gene TRBJ2-7; 10 nucleotides align to TRBD2. The CDR3 has 16 amino acids. In germline, CDR1 is MNHNS, CDR2 SASEGT. V dropped 5 bases and J dropped 3; count of bases not matched to a gene: 10. CDR3 sequence reads: CASSYSRTSGDYEQYF. CDR3 nucleotides: TGTGCCAGCAGTTATTCACGGACTAGCGGAGACTACGAGCAGTACTTC.

The genes are TRBV7-2 and TRBJ2-7, with a tentative D call TRBD1 (6 bases). V lost 0 bases to trimming and J lost 3 bases, with 15 bases between them. This CDR3 has 16 amino acids. The V gene's germline CDR1 is SGHTA and CDR2 FQGNSA. CDR3 sequence (DNA): TGTGCCAGCAGCTTAGCGGGGGCACAAGAAGGCTACGAGCAGTACTTC. It translates to CASSLAGAQEGYEQYF.

This clonotype was seen ten or more times. The chain couples TRBV3-1 to TRBJ1-1, with 8 bases that match TRBD1. Germline CDR1 reads LGHDT; CDR2 reads YNNKEL (reference sequence). Trimming cost V 3 bases and J 3 bases; bases outside gene matches: 9. This CDR3 is 16 amino acids long. This CDR3 is CASSHLQGAGDTEAFF. The CDR3 DNA sequence: TGTGCCAGCAGCCATCTCCAGGGGGCTGGGGACACTGAAGCTTTCTTT.

This chain links TRBV24-1 with TRBJ2-7, with D maybe TRBD2 (6 bases). Germline values: CDR1 KGHDR, CDR2 SFDVKD. The CDR3 is 13 residues long. The V and J ends lost 5 bases and 7 bases respectively, with 14 bases between them. DNA for the CDR3: TGTGCCACCAGTGTGGGCCCGCGGGGTGAGCAGTACTTC. Its translation is CATSVGPRGEQYF.

The chain links TRBV7-9 to TRBJ2-7; D possibly corresponds to TRBD1 (6 bases). Trimming shortened V by 5 bases and J by 6 bases, and 20 bases separated the two germline ends. The CDR3 length is 15 residues. CDR1 and CDR2 (germline): SEHNR, FQNEAQ (reference sequence). Here the CDR3 DNA reads TGTGCCAGCAGCCACGGGACAAGGTCCCCCCTCGAGCAGTACTTC. It translates to CASSHGTRSPLEQYF.

This clonotype was detected many times. The V call is TRBV3-1, the J call TRBJ2-5, with D tentatively TRBD1 (6 bases). The CDR3 contains 15 residues. Germline lookup yields CDR1 LGHDT and CDR2 YNNKEL (reference sequence). Trimming pared 1 base from V and 1 base from J, leaving 10 bases between. The CDR3 loop reads CASSQGGPFQETQYF. The CDR3 bases are TGTGCCAGCAGCCAAGGGGGGCCTTTCCAAGAGACCCAGTACTTC.

In nucleotides, the CDR3 is TGTGCCAGCAGTTGGCTGTCGGGCGAGCAGTTCTTC. This codes for CASSWLSGEQFF. The V gene is TRBV12-3 or TRBV12-4, the J gene TRBJ2-1; D gene unclear. V gave up 4 bases and J gave up 10 bases, with 11 bases separating them. The CDR3 runs 12 residues.

Only a few counts were recorded for this clonotype. The DNA of the CDR3 is TGTGCCATCCACACCTGGGAGGGGACTGAAGCTTTCTTT. It is translated as CAIHTWEGTEAFF. The chain combines TRBV12-3 or TRBV12-4 with TRBJ1-1; D may be TRBD1 (5 bases). Trimming pared 10 bases from V and 5 bases from J, leaving 17 bases between. The CDR3 extends over 13 amino acids.

J is TRBJ2-4 and V is TRBV25-1; D perhaps matches TRBD1 (6 bases). Germline CDR1 and CDR2: MGHDK and SYGVNS. Trimming cost V 2 bases and J 9 bases, with 8 bases left between them. This CDR3 spans 12 amino acids. CDR3 protein: CASSEQGGIQYF. CDR3 DNA sequence: TGTGCCAGCAGTGAACAAGGGGGCATTCAGTACTTC. The entire variable domain, with the rest obtained from reference TRBV25-1 and TRBJ2-4, is as follows: EADIYQTPRYLVIGTGKKITLECSQTMGHDKMYWYQQDPGMELHLIHYSYGVNSTEKGDLSSESTVSRIRTEHFPLTLESARPSHTSQYLCASSEQGGIQYFGAGTRLSVL.

In its sample, this clonotype was seen many times. The V and J genes are TRBV6-1 and TRBJ1-1; D gene ambiguous. There are 13 residues in the CDR3. Trimming took 4 bases from V and 7 from J, leaving 13 bases between them. CDR1 is MNHNS and CDR2 is SASEGT in the germline V gene. The CDR3 nucleotides are TGTGCCAGCAGTGTAAGCATACTAATTGAAGCTTTCTTT. Its translation: CASSVSILIEAFF.

The chain couples TRBV28 to TRBJ2-5, with D uncertain. Germline V gene lookup returns CDR1 MDHEN and CDR2 SYDVKM. There are 14 residues in the CDR3. V lost 6 bases and J lost 4, with 15 bases in between. CDR3 DNA sequence: TGTGCCAGCAGCTCAGAACACGCTGCAGAGACCCAGTACTTC. This encodes CASSSEHAAETQYF.

This clonotype was seen ten or more times. This chain joins TRBV7-3 and TRBJ2-5; 10 bases are a match to TRBD1. The CDR3 is made up of 16 amino acids. J was trimmed by 4 bases and V by 1 base; bases with no gene match: 6. Per the germline V gene, CDR1 is SGHTA and CDR2 is FQGTGA. The CDR3 reads CASSLMSGQGGETQYF. For the CDR3, the DNA is TGTGCCAGCAGCTTAATGAGTGGACAGGGGGGAGAGACCCAGTACTTC. The entire variable domain, with the rest obtained from reference TRBV7-3 and TRBJ2-5, is as follows: GAGVSQTPSNKVTEKGKYVELRCDPISGHTALYWYRQSLGQGPEFLIYFQGTGAADDSGLPNDRFFAVRPEGSVSTLKIQRTERGDSAVYLCASSLMSGQGGETQYFGPGTRLLVL.